This T cell receptor beta chain emerged from a study of Ad26.COV2.S vaccination and SARS-CoV-2 variants. Overall study: Ad26.COV2.S given intramuscularly, once or twice 56 days apart.

Sample treatment: some 19 received Ad26.COV2.S at low or high dose, single or two shots; about 5 received placebo; per-sample allocation not given. The samples date from day 63 after the first vaccine or placebo injection. The germline V gene has CDR1 SGHNT and CDR2 YYREEE (reference sequence). This CDR3 is built from 16 residues. V was pared by 9 bases and J by 0 bases, with 9 bases of the junction left unmatched. Method: immunoSEQ multiplex PCR; TCRdb's copy keeps in-frame clones and lacks some. The data contain roughly 350,000 clones, about 87% of them singletons. The sample consisted of peripheral blood, taken in a trial of Ad26.COV2.S vaccine versus placebo. The sequence was obtained from a person aged 18-65 years who received the Ad26.COV2.S COVID-19 vaccine or a placebo. The chain links TRBV5-4 to TRBJ2-6, with 7 bases identical to TRBD1. This chain's CDR3 is CATRTGGHSGANVLTF. The CDR3, as DNA: TGTGCCACCCGGACAGGAGGACACTCTGGGGCCAACGTCCTGACTTTC.